The clone carrying this T cell receptor beta chain was seen at least ten times. This record comes from a study of read filtering for tumor transcriptome and immune sequencing. On the study more broadly: The cohort had some 16 men and approximately 13 women aged roughly 45 to 90, mean about 68 years. IR-seq gave about 4.05 to 11 million TCR reads per sample; RNA-seq gave about 80 to 1273.

The CDR3 spans 13 residues. V trimming: 4 bases; J trimming: 6 bases; junction bases outside the gene matches: 2. Germline V CDR1 and CDR2: LGHDT, YNNKEL (reference sequence). This library used around 400 ng RNA and molecular barcoded adaptors spanning alpha/delta and beta/gamma chains. TCRdb redid the calling of the reads with MiXCR, one entry per CDR3 protein. This table has tens of thousands of distinct CDR3 sequences, under 25% appearing once. The receptor comes from a donor at least 40 years old with multiple myeloma. Sequenced material: a population of CD138-negative cells sorted from bone marrow. The V gene is TRBV3-1, the J gene TRBJ2-2, with TRBD2 identical over 7 bases. The CDR3 DNA follows: TGTGCCAGCAGCCGTAGCGGGCCCGGGGAGCTGTTTTTT. It is translated as CASSRSGPGELFF.